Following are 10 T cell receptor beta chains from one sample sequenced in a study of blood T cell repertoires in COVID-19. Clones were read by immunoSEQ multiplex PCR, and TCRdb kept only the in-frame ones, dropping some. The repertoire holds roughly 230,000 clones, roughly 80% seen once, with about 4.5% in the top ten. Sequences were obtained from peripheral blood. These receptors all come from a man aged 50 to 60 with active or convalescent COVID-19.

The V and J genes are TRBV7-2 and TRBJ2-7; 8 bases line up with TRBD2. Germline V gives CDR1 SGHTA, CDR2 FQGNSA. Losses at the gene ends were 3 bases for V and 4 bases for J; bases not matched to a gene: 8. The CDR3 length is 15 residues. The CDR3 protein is CASSFSGGSDYEQYF. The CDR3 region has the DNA TGTGCCAGCAGCTTCAGCGGGGGCTCTGATTACGAGCAGTACTTC. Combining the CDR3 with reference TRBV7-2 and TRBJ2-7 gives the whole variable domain GAGVSQSPSNKVTEKGKDVELRCDPISGHTALYWYRQSLGQGLEFLIYFQGNSAPDKSGLPSDRFSAERTGGSVSTLTIQRTQQEDSAVYLCASSFSGGSDYEQYFGPGTRLTVT.

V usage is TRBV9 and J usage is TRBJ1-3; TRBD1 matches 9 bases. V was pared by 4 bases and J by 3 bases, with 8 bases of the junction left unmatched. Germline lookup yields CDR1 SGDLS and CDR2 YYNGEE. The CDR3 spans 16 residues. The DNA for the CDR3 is TGTGCCAGCAGCCCCGGGACAGGGTTTTTTGGAAACACCATATATTTT. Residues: CASSPGTGFFGNTIYF.

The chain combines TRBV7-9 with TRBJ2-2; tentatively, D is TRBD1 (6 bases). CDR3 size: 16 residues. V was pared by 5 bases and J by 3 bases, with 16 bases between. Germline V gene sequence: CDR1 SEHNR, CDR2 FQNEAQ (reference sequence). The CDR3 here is CASSLRGSGDTGELFF. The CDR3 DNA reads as TGTGCCAGCAGCCTCCGGGGCTCAGGGGACACCGGGGAGCTGTTTTTT.

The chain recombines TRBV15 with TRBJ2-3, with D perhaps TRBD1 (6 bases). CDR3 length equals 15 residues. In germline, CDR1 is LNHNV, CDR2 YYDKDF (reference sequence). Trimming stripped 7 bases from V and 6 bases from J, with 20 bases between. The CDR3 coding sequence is TGTGCCACCACCCCGGACAGACCAACCAGGGATACGCAGTATTTT. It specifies CATTPDRPTRDTQYF.

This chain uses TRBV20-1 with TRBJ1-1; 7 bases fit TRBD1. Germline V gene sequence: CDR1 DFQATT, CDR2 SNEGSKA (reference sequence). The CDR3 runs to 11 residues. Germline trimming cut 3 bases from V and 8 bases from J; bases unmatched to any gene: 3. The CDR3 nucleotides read TGCAGTGCTAGGGAGACAGGGGAAGCTTTCTTT. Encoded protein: CSARETGEAFF.

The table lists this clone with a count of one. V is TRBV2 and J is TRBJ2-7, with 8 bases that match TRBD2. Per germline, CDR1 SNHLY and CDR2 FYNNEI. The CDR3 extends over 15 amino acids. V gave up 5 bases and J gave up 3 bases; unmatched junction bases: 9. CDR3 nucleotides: TGTGCCAGCAGTCCCCGGGAGGGGCGGGGCTACGAGCAGTACTTC. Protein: CASSPREGRGYEQYF.

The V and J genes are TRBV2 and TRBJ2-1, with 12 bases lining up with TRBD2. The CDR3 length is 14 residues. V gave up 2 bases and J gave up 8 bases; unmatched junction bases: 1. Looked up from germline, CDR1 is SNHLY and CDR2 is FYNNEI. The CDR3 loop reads CASSELAGGYEQFF. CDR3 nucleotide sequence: TGTGCCAGCAGTGAACTAGCGGGGGGGTATGAGCAGTTCTTC. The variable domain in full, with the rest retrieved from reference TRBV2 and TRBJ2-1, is EPEVTQTPSHQVTQMGQEVILRCVPISNHLYFYWYRQILGQKVEFLVSFYNNEISEKSEIFDDQFSVERPDGSNFTLKIRSTKLEDSAMYFCASSELAGGYEQFFGPGTRLTVL.

DNA of the CDR3: TGTGCCAGCAGGTATAGCGGGGGGGCCGGTGAGCAGTTCTTC. This codes for CASRYSGGAGEQFF. The V gene is TRBV5-5, the J gene TRBJ2-1, with TRBD2 matching 11 bases. CDR3 length equals 14 residues. Germline CDR1 SGHKS, CDR2 YYEKEE (reference sequence). The ends lost 5 bases at V and 9 bases at J; junction bases unmatched: 7.

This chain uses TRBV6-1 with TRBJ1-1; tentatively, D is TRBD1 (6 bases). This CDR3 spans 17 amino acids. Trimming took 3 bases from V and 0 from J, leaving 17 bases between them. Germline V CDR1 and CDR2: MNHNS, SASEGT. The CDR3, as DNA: TGTGCCAGCAGTGACCCTGGGGGCTTTAACATGAACACTGAAGCTTTCTTT. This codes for CASSDPGGFNMNTEAFF.

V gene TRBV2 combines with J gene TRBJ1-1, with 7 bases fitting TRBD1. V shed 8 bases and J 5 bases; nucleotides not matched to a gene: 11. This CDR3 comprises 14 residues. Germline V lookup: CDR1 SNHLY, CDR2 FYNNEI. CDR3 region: CASRTPRGRTEAFF. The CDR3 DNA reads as TGTGCCAGCCGTACCCCGAGGGGGCGGACTGAAGCTTTCTTT.